These T cell receptor beta chains were read from a single sample in a study of radiotherapy plus CTLA-4 blockade in lung cancer. Generated by immunoSEQ multiplex PCR, the TCRdb table keeps only in-frame clones and is missing some. The sample holds some 110,000 clones, more than 65% seen once. This sample comprised peripheral blood, obtained from a patient treated with radiotherapy plus ipilimumab. These receptors originate from a human donor with non-small cell lung cancer who had a partial response to radiotherapy plus ipilimumab. The CDR3 runs from the conserved cysteine through the conserved F or W. Each record gives: J gene, V gene, D gene, clone size, CDR3 DNA, CDR3 protein. D genes are given only for firm matches. Part of the rows lack a size; the others show once, few, many or a class for expanded clones.

J: TRBJ1-2
V: TRBV19
D: TRBD1
size: few
DNA: TGTGCCAGTACCAGAGTCGAAACCCAAGGACAGGCCGGCTACACCTTC
CDR3: CASTRVETQGQAGYTF

J: TRBJ1-3
V: TRBV15
D: -
size: once
DNA: TGTGCCACCAGCACAGGGAGGGACTCAAACACCATATATTTT
CDR3: CATSTGRDSNTIYF

J: TRBJ2-1
V: TRBV7-6
D: -
size: -
DNA: TGTGCCAGCAGCTCCGATTGGGGGGACCCCTACAATGAGCAGTTCTTC
CDR3: CASSSDWGDPYNEQFF

J: TRBJ2-2
V: TRBV6-1
D: -
size: once
DNA: TGTGCCAGCAGTTTTCTTACCGGGGAGCTGTTTTTT
CDR3: CASSFLTGELFF

J: TRBJ1-1
V: TRBV10-3
D: -
size: few
DNA: TGTGCCATCAGTGAGTCGTTCGCTGGTCGAGGGAACACTGAAGCTTTCTTT
CDR3: CAISESFAGRGNTEAFF

J: TRBJ2-3
V: TRBV4-3
D: TRBD2
size: -
DNA: TGCGCCAGCAGCCAGGGACTAGCGGGAGGATGGGGCACAGATACGCAGTATTTT
CDR3: CASSQGLAGGWGTDTQYF

J: TRBJ1-4
V: TRBV27
D: -
size: -
DNA: -
CDR3: CASSLFGPGVVTNEKLFF

J: TRBJ2-7
V: TRBV28
D: TRBD1
size: -
DNA: TGTGCCAGCAGACCCGGACAGGGGGCGAATGAGCAGTACTTC
CDR3: CASRPGQGANEQYF

J: TRBJ1-1
V: TRBV20-1
D: TRBD1
size: -
DNA: TGCAGTGCTAGAGGGGACAGTGAAGCTTTCTTT
CDR3: CSARGDSEAFF

J: TRBJ2-7
V: TRBV4-2
D: -
size: -
DNA: TGTGCCAGCAGCCAATACGAGCGGACCTACGAGCAGTACTTC
CDR3: CASSQYERTYEQYF

J: TRBJ2-1
V: TRBV11-3
D: -
size: -
DNA: TGTGCCAGCAGCAGGTTGGACAGCAATGAGCAGTTCTTC
CDR3: CASSRLDSNEQFF

J: TRBJ2-1
V: TRBV5-1
D: TRBD1
size: -
DNA: TGCGCCAGCAGCGTCGGGACAGGGGACTACAATGAGCAGTTCTTC
CDR3: CASSVGTGDYNEQFF

J: TRBJ1-2
V: TRBV19
D: TRBD1
size: -
DNA: TGTGCCAGTAGTAGCTCAGGGGGCCTTGGCTACACCTTC
CDR3: CASSSSGGLGYTF

J: TRBJ2-4
V: TRBV5-1
D: TRBD2
size: -
DNA: TGCGCCAGCAGCCTAAGGACTAGCGGGATGGGGGCCAAAAACATTCAGTACTTC
CDR3: CASSLRTSGMGAKNIQYF

J: TRBJ1-3
V: TRBV28
D: -
size: -
DNA: TGTGCCAGCAGTCCCGACAGATACTCTGGAAACACCATATATTTT
CDR3: CASSPDRYSGNTIYF

J: TRBJ1-1
V: TRBV18
D: -
size: -
DNA: TGTGCCAGCTCACCAATTCCCGAGTCGGGAGCTTTCTTT
CDR3: CASSPIPESGAFF

J: TRBJ2-2
V: TRBV7-2
D: -
size: -
DNA: TGTGCCAGCAGCTCACCCGAGGGAGCGAACACCGGGGAGCTGTTTTTT
CDR3: CASSSPEGANTGELFF

J: TRBJ1-5
V: TRBV30
D: TRBD1
size: few
DNA: TGTGCCTGGAGTAGGGGGACAGATAGCAATCAGCCCCAGCATTTT
CDR3: CAWSRGTDSNQPQHF

J: TRBJ1-2
V: TRBV4-3
D: TRBD1
size: -
DNA: TGCGCCAGCAGCCAAGATTCAGGGGGACGTGGCTACACCTTC
CDR3: CASSQDSGGRGYTF

J: TRBJ1-1
V: TRBV28
D: -
size: -
DNA: TGTGCCAGCAGAAGAGTGTTTGAAGCTTTCTTT
CDR3: CASRRVFEAFF

J: TRBJ1-4
V: TRBV2
D: TRBD1
size: -
DNA: TGTGCCAGCAGTGGCGGACAGGGTCGGCCTAATGAAAAACTGTTTTTT
CDR3: CASSGGQGRPNEKLFF

J: TRBJ2-1
V: TRBV14
D: TRBD1
size: -
DNA: TGTGCCAGCAGCCCCTATACAGGGGGAAACTACAATGAGCAGTTCTTC
CDR3: CASSPYTGGNYNEQFF

J: TRBJ2-7
V: TRBV28
D: -
size: -
DNA: TGTGCCAGCAGTCGCGGGCCCTTGCAGTACTTC
CDR3: CASSRGPLQYF

J: TRBJ1-4
V: TRBV7-8
D: -
size: -
DNA: TGTGCCAGCCACTCGGGTCCAGGGGTTAATGAAAAACTGTTTTTT
CDR3: CASHSGPGVNEKLFF

J: TRBJ1-5
V: TRBV30
D: TRBD1
size: once
DNA: TGTGCCTGGAGTTCGGGGGACAGGAATCAGCCCCAGCATTTT
CDR3: CAWSSGDRNQPQHF

J: TRBJ1-1
V: TRBV28
D: -
size: -
DNA: TGTGCCAGCAGCCTTTCGCTGACAGCCATGAACACTGAAGCTTTCTTT
CDR3: CASSLSLTAMNTEAFF

J: TRBJ1-1
V: TRBV28
D: -
size: -
DNA: TGTGCCAGTACCGGCCCCCGGAGTGGGAACACTGAAGCTTTCTTT
CDR3: CASTGPRSGNTEAFF

J: TRBJ1-1
V: TRBV6-4
D: -
size: few
DNA: TGTGCCAGCAGGGCGGGCACTGAAGCTTTCTTT
CDR3: CASRAGTEAFF

J: TRBJ1-2
V: TRBV7-6
D: TRBD1
size: -
DNA: TGTGCCAGCAGCTTATCACCGGCGGGACAGGAAAATGGCTACACCTTC
CDR3: CASSLSPAGQENGYTF